A selection of T cell receptor beta chains follows, all from one sample in a study of Ad26.COV2.S vaccination and SARS-CoV-2 variants. Measured with immunoSEQ multiplex PCR; TCRdb has only the in-frame clones, and not every one. Among more than 250,000 clones, roughly 86% were seen once, and the ten largest hold around 3%. The source material was peripheral blood, sampled in a trial of Ad26.COV2.S vaccine versus placebo. These receptors were taken from a person between 18 and 59 years old who received the Ad26.COV2.S COVID-19 vaccine or a placebo. Both conserved end residues are part of each CDR3. A D gene is named only where the DNA matches it firmly.

v_gene	j_gene	d_gene	CDR3aa
TRBV27	TRBJ2-3	TRBD2	CASMRLAGLTDTQYF
TRBV2	TRBJ2-1	TRBD1	CASVQGASNEQFF
TRBV11-3	TRBJ1-1	.	CASSSPGRYGTEAFF
TRBV6-6	TRBJ1-1	TRBD1	CASRRQGEAFF
TRBV6-5	TRBJ1-1	.	CASRNTAMNTEAFF
TRBV6-4	TRBJ2-1	TRBD2	CASSELAGDNEQFF
TRBV4-1	TRBJ2-7	TRBD1	CASSQDPGQGFLGQYF
TRBV30	TRBJ2-7	.	CAWSVIGGSYEQYF
TRBV29-1	TRBJ2-5	.	CSVYVGDQETQYF
TRBV5-8	TRBJ2-2	.	CASSLGIANTGELFF
TRBV4-1	TRBJ2-3	.	CASSPDRGDTQYF
TRBV5-1	TRBJ1-6	.	CASSQVPDATYNSPLHF
TRBV5-6	TRBJ2-5	.	CASSLGSASRAQYF
TRBV29-1	TRBJ1-1	.	CSVDREAQGAAFF
TRBV5-1	TRBJ2-3	.	CASSLPRVKPMTTDTQYF
TRBV2	TRBJ1-1	TRBD1	CASRGTGQVAFF
TRBV7-2	TRBJ2-7	TRBD2	CASSRGGALAYEQYF
TRBV9	TRBJ2-5	.	CASSVGLDQETQYF
TRBV12-3/TRBV12-4	TRBJ2-5	.	CASSFRETQYF
TRBV7-3	TRBJ2-3	TRBD2	CASSFIAGGQSTQYF
TRBV7-3	TRBJ1-2	.	CASSPGAGNGYTF
TRBV19	TRBJ1-3	TRBD1	CASTTNRDRVLSGNTIYF
TRBV19	TRBJ2-2	.	CASSIQGVNTGELFF
TRBV7-3	TRBJ1-2	TRBD1	CASSSGGQGVKGSLGYTF
TRBV7-3	TRBJ2-3	.	CASSQQPRGAGDTQYF
TRBV4-1	TRBJ2-1	.	CASSQDLGDLVWNEQFF
TRBV6-5	TRBJ2-2	.	CASSYSGSNTGELFF
TRBV28	TRBJ1-2	TRBD1	CASTRTGYGYTF
TRBV24-1	TRBJ1-5	.	CATSATGRQPQHF
TRBV6-5	TRBJ1-1	.	CASSFLPSSPEAFF
TRBV6-5	TRBJ1-1	TRBD1	CASIPRGPLNTEAFF